Shown below are 6 T cell receptor beta chains from a single sample sequenced in a study of blood T cell repertoires in COVID-19. The protocol was immunoSEQ multiplex PCR, while the TCRdb copy is restricted to in-frame clones and leaves out a portion. Of approximately 220,000 clones detected, 80% to 90% appear once; the ten largest clones hold approximately 4.8%. Sequencing used peripheral blood. The receptor source for this set is a woman in her seventies with acute or convalescent COVID-19.

The chain employs TRBV7-2 and TRBJ1-1, with D tentatively TRBD1 (5 bases). V dropped 1 base and J dropped 4 bases, with 10 bases sitting between them. CDR1 SGHTA and CDR2 FQGNSA come from the germline V gene. The CDR3 consists of 14 residues. The DNA of the CDR3 is TGTGCCAGCAGCTTAGGGGGGGGTGTCACTGAAGCTTTCTTT. This translates into CASSLGGGVTEAFF.

The rearrangement joins TRBV2 to TRBJ2-7, with 10 bases lining up with TRBD1. Germline V gene data show CDR1 as SNHLY and CDR2 as FYNNEI. V lost 5 bases, J lost 4 bases, and 5 bases stayed unmatched. The CDR3 is made up of 14 amino acids. This CDR3 is CASSPGQGFYEQYF. CDR3 sequence (DNA): TGTGCCAGCAGTCCGGGACAGGGGTTTTACGAGCAGTACTTC.

The chain links TRBV19 to TRBJ2-1, with 7 bases fitting TRBD1. Germline loops: CDR1 LNHDA, CDR2 SQIVND (reference sequence). The CDR3 extends over 16 amino acids. V dropped 3 bases and J dropped 7; count of bases not matched to a gene: 12. The CDR3 region is CASSIRSLVQGNEQFF. CDR3 nucleotides: TGTGCCAGTAGTATTCGATCTCTCGTACAGGGGAATGAGCAGTTCTTC.

This sequence joins TRBV4-2 and TRBJ2-7, with 8 positions matching TRBD1. V was clipped by 4 bases and J by 4 bases; unmatched bases: 3. Germline CDR1 and CDR2: LGHNA and YNFKEQ. There are 13 residues in the CDR3. CDR3 nucleotides: TGTGCCAGCAGCCGGACAGGGACGTACGAGCAGTACTTC. Translated: CASSRTGTYEQYF.

V usage is TRBV9 and J usage is TRBJ2-7; 9 bases map to TRBD1. CDR3 length: 15 amino acids. Trimming at V came to 0 bases and at J to 6 bases, leaving 7 bases not matched to a gene. The germline CDR1 and CDR2 sequences are SGDLS and YYNGEE. CDR3 bases: TGTGCCAGCAGCGTAGGAGGGGACAGGGAGTTCGAGCAGTACTTC. This gives the protein CASSVGGDREFEQYF.

This clone was seen a few times. This rearrangement joins TRBV5-1 to TRBJ1-5; 7 nucleotides agree with TRBD1. Trimming at V came to 1 base and at J to 6 bases, leaving 7 bases not matched to a gene. Per the germline V gene, CDR1 is SGHRS and CDR2 is YFSETQ. The CDR3 totals 15 residues. CDR3 residues: CASSLTTGVSQPQHF. In DNA form, the CDR3 reads TGCGCCAGCAGCTTGACCACAGGGGTAAGTCAGCCCCAGCATTTT.